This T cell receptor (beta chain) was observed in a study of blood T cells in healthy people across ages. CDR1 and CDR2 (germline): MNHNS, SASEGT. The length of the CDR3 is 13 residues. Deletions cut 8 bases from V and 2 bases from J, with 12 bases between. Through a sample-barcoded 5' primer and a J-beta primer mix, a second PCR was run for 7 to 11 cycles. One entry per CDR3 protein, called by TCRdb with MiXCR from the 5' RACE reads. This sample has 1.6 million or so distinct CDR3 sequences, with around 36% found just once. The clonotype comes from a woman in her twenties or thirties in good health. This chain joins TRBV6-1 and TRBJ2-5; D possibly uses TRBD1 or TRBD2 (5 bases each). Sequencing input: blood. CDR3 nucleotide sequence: TGTGCCAGCCCCGGGACCACGCAAGAGACCCAGTACTTC. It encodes CASPGTTQETQYF.